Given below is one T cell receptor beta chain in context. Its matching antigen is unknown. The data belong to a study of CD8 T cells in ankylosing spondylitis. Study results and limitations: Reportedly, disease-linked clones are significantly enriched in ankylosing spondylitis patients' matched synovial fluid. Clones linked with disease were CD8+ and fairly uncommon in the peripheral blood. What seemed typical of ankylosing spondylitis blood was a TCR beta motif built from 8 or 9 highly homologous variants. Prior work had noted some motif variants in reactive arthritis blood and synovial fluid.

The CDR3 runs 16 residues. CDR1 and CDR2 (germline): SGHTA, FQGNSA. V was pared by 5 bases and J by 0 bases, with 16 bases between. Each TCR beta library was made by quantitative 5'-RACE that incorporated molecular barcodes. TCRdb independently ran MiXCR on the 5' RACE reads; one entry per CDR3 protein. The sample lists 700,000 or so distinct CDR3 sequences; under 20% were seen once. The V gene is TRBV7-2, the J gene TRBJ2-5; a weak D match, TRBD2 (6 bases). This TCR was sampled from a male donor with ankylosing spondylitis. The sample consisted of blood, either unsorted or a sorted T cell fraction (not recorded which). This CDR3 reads CASSPPGGFNQETQYF. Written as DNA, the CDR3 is TGTGCCAGCAGCCCCCCCGGGGGATTTAACCAAGAGACCCAGTACTTC.